This T cell receptor (beta chain) was sequenced for a study of Ad26.COV2.S vaccination and SARS-CoV-2 variants. Sample treatment: roughly 19 received Ad26.COV2.S at low or high dose, single or two shots; roughly five received placebo; per-sample allocation not given. Repertoires come from day 63 after the first vaccine or placebo injection. Remarks on this clone: This same CDR3 is encoded by further DNA sequences in the sample.

The CDR3 runs to 14 residues. Germline CDR1 is MNHEY and CDR2 is SVGAGI. V lost 6 bases to trimming and J lost 7 bases, with 13 bases between them. Profiled with immunoSEQ multiplex PCR; TCRdb holds only in-frame clones, not every one. The sample shows roughly 300,000 clones, roughly nine tenths of them seen only once. The TCR was taken from a person aged 18-65 years who received the Ad26.COV2.S COVID-19 vaccine or a placebo. The rearrangement links TRBV6-5 to TRBJ1-6; a weak D match, TRBD1 (6 bases). The input for sequencing was peripheral blood, taken in a trial of Ad26.COV2.S vaccine versus placebo. The CDR3, as DNA: TGTGCCAGCAGAAACAGGGAGATCAATTCACCCCTCCACTTT. Residues: CASRNREINSPLHF.